A selection of T cell receptor beta chains follows, all from one sample in a study of T cells in Graves' hyperthyroidism and ophthalmopathy. TCRdb independently ran MiXCR on the multiplex PCR reads; one entry per CDR3 protein. The table has about 640,000 distinct CDR3 sequences, roughly 15% seen once. Sequencing was performed on blood. The source of these receptors is a woman aged 45 to 65 with Graves' ophthalmopathy. CDR3s include the opening cysteine and the closing phenylalanine or tryptophan. D genes are given only for firm matches. Only some rows state a clone size, as once, few, many or a class for expanded clones.

TRBJ2-3 16 TRBV27 TRBD2 many CASSPLAGAYTDTQYF TGTGCCAGCAGTCCGTTAGCGGGGGCCTACACAGATACGCAGTATTTT
TRBJ2-3 15 TRBV20-1 TRBD2 NA CSAGTSGTSTDTQYF TGCAGTGCTGGGACTAGCGGAACTAGCACAGATACGCAGTATTTT
TRBJ1-6 14 TRBV2 NA many CASSDRLNNSPLHF TGTGCCAGCAGTGACAGATTGAATAATTCACCCCTCCACTTT
TRBJ2-3 18 TRBV20-1 TRBD1 many CSARDPINAGGWSDTQYF TGCAGTGCTAGAGATCCAATCAACGCAGGGGGATGGTCAGATACGCAGTATTTT
TRBJ2-2 19 TRBV12-3/TRBV12-4 TRBD2 few CASSLGLAGRGANTGELFF TGTGCCAGCAGTTTGGGACTAGCGGGAAGAGGGGCGAACACCGGGGAGCTGTTTTTT
TRBJ1-6 17 TRBV4-3 NA many CASSQDWESSYNSPLHF TGCGCCAGCAGCCAAGATTGGGAGAGCTCCTATAATTCACCCCTCCACTTT
TRBJ2-7 15 TRBV9 NA many CASSGNLKGSYEQYF TGTGCCAGCAGCGGAAACCTGAAGGGGTCCTACGAGCAGTACTTC
TRBJ2-1 16 TRBV7-3 TRBD1 many CASSQGTGGLMNEQFF TGTGCCAGCAGCCAGGGGACAGGGGGCTTGATGAATGAGCAGTTCTTC
TRBJ2-1 14 TRBV20-1 NA many CSASTGNTHNEQFF TGCAGTGCTAGCACTGGGAACACCCACAATGAGCAGTTCTTC
TRBJ1-1 14 TRBV3-1 NA many CASSLGTVLTEAFF TGTGCCAGCAGCCTAGGGACTGTTTTAACTGAAGCTTTCTTT
TRBJ2-7 16 TRBV6-2/TRBV6-3 NA many CASRPLTPPPKYEQYF TGTGCCAGCAGACCCTTGACTCCACCTCCCAAATACGAGCAGTACTTC
TRBJ1-5 12 TRBV9 NA few CASSVEGQPQHF TGTGCCAGCAGCGTAGAAGGTCAGCCCCAGCATTTT
TRBJ2-5 13 TRBV28 NA many CASSEGKGETQYF TGTGCCAGCAGTGAGGGGAAGGGAGAGACCCAGTACTTC
TRBJ1-2 13 TRBV30 TRBD1 NA CAWDRDRGFGYTF TGTGCCTGGGACCGGGACAGGGGATTTGGCTACACCTTC
TRBJ2-3 12 TRBV12-3/TRBV12-4 NA many CASSLGDNTQYF TGTGCCAGCAGTTTGGGGGACAATACGCAGTATTTT
TRBJ1-5 14 TRBV27 NA NA CASSQDRKYQPQHF TGTGCCAGCAGTCAAGACAGGAAATATCAGCCCCAGCATTTT
TRBJ2-2 18 TRBV6-2/TRBV6-3 TRBD1 few CASRTSGTGGANTGELFF TGTGCCAGCAGAACATCCGGGACAGGGGGCGCGAACACCGGGGAGCTGTTTTTT
TRBJ1-2 15 TRBV9 TRBD1 NA CASSGKDRGNYGYTF TGTGCCAGCAGCGGAAAGGACAGGGGCAACTATGGCTACACCTTC
TRBJ2-5 15 TRBV7-9 NA NA CASSPARQPQETQYF TGTGCCAGCAGCCCCGCTAGACAGCCTCAAGAGACCCAGTACTTC
TRBJ2-1 18 TRBV5-4 NA NA CASSFSSSVGRWYNEQFF TGTGCCAGCAGCTTTTCTTCAAGCGTGGGGAGATGGTACAATGAGCAGTTCTTC
TRBJ1-5 19 TRBV19 NA few CASRSLRVPRRSNDQPQHF TGTGCCAGTAGGTCACTCCGGGTCCCCCGCAGAAGCAATGATCAGCCCCAGCATTTT
TRBJ2-1 21 TRBV7-3 TRBD1 many CASSLRSGTGWNGTSYNEQFF TGTGCCAGCAGCTTACGATCCGGGACAGGGTGGAATGGAACCTCCTACAATGAGCAGTTCTTC
TRBJ1-2 16 TRBV28 NA many CASSRTSSGRGYGYTF TGTGCCAGCAGCCGGACCTCCTCAGGGAGAGGATATGGCTACACCTTC
TRBJ2-5 15 TRBV5-1 NA few CASSPGWGGVETQYF TGTGCCAGCAGCCCCGGGTGGGGCGGTGTCGAGACCCAGTACTTC
TRBJ2-2 11 TRBV29-1 NA NA CSVEWTGELFF TGCAGCGTTGAATGGACCGGGGAGCTGTTTTTT
TRBJ2-2 17 TRBV5-1 TRBD2 many CASSLVRREGFTGELFF TGCGCCAGCAGCTTGGTCCGGCGGGAGGGCTTCACCGGGGAGCTGTTTTTT
TRBJ2-5 14 TRBV18 NA NA CASSPPPGQETQYF TGTGCCAGCTCACCGCCCCCGGGGCAAGAGACCCAGTACTTC
TRBJ2-5 15 TRBV6-1 TRBD2 many CASSRAGDFAETQYF TGTGCCAGCAGTAGGGCGGGAGACTTTGCGGAGACCCAGTACTTC
TRBJ2-1 15 TRBV29-1 TRBD2 many CSALPGLAGADEQFF TGCAGCGCCTTGCCGGGACTAGCGGGAGCCGATGAGCAGTTCTTC
TRBJ1-6 14 TRBV6-1 NA once CASTRGGSNSPLHF TGTGCCAGCACTCGAGGTGGCAGCAATTCACCCCTCCACTTT
TRBJ2-7 15 TRBV27 NA many CASSLDASMTYEQYF TGTGCCAGCAGTTTGGACGCCTCAATGACCTACGAGCAGTACTTC
TRBJ2-3 16 TRBV29-1 NA NA CSVATQGRAHTDTQYF TGCAGCGTCGCGACGCAAGGGCGGGCCCACACAGATACGCAGTATTTT
TRBJ1-5 17 TRBV20-1 TRBD1 many CSARAGQGTSKDQPQHF TGCAGTGCTAGGGCAGGACAGGGGACAAGTAAGGATCAGCCCCAGCATTTT
TRBJ2-2 16 TRBV6-2/TRBV6-3 TRBD2 many CASSYLAGGPSGELFF TGTGCCAGCAGTTACTTAGCGGGAGGGCCTTCCGGGGAGCTGTTTTTT
TRBJ2-3 14 TRBV5-5 NA NA CASSFLKLPDTRYF TGTGCCAGCAGCTTTTTAAAGCTTCCAGATACGCGGTATTTT
TRBJ2-7 15 TRBV3-1 NA NA CASSQDSRASYEQYF TGTGCCAGCAGCCAAGATTCTAGAGCCTCCTACGAGCAGTACTTC
TRBJ2-7 13 TRBV4-1 NA many CASSQEWFYEQYF TGCGCCAGCAGCCAAGAATGGTTTTACGAGCAGTACTTC
TRBJ2-2 17 TRBV28 TRBD2 many CASSLGLAGKNTGELFF TGTGCCAGCAGTTTGGGTCTAGCGGGAAAAAACACCGGGGAGCTGTTTTTT
TRBJ2-3 14 TRBV6-1 TRBD2 few CASSSGRIADTQYF TGTGCCAGCAGTAGCGGGAGAATAGCAGATACGCAGTATTTT
TRBJ2-2 18 TRBV20-1 TRBD2 many CSAQLGGRVVVGTGELFF TGCAGTGCTCAGCTAGGCGGGAGAGTAGTGGTGGGCACCGGGGAGCTGTTTTTT
TRBJ2-1 14 TRBV4-1 NA NA CASSQVSRLNEQFF TGCGCCAGCAGCCAAGTCTCTCGGTTGAATGAGCAGTTCTTC
TRBJ2-1 14 TRBV3-1 TRBD2 many CASRRLAGGGEQFF TGTGCCAGCAGGCGGCTAGCGGGAGGGGGTGAGCAGTTCTTC
TRBJ2-1 13 TRBV14 NA many CASSHADFNEQFF TGTGCCAGCAGCCACGCCGACTTCAATGAGCAGTTCTTC
TRBJ2-7 16 TRBV20-1 TRBD2 many CSATPVIAGISYEQYF TGCAGTGCTACCCCAGTAATAGCGGGAATCTCCTACGAGCAGTACTTC
TRBJ2-3 16 TRBV7-9 NA NA CASSARDVGSTDTQYF TGTGCCAGCAGCGCCCGAGACGTCGGAAGCACAGATACGCAGTATTTT
TRBJ2-2 16 TRBV28 NA few CASSSWTVKRTGELFF TGTGCCAGCAGTTCCTGGACAGTAAAAAGGACCGGGGAGCTGTTTTTT
TRBJ2-3 15 TRBV7-9 NA NA CASSPRTLNTDTQYF TGTGCCAGCAGCCCTAGGACACTTAACACAGATACGCAGTATTTT
TRBJ2-7 13 TRBV6-2/TRBV6-3 NA many CASILGGREEQYF TGTGCCAGCATCCTCGGGGGCCGGGAGGAGCAGTACTTC
TRBJ2-7 16 TRBV7-2 TRBD1 once CASSLSVPGQGYEQYF TGTGCCAGCAGCTTAAGTGTCCCGGGACAGGGCTACGAGCAGTACTTC
TRBJ2-5 15 TRBV7-8 NA NA CASSPIADLKETQYF TGTGCCAGCAGCCCAATAGCGGACCTAAAAGAGACCCAGTACTTC
TRBJ1-3 14 TRBV7-9 NA few CASSLSEVRNTIYF TGTGCCAGCAGCTTATCAGAAGTAAGAAACACCATATATTTT
TRBJ2-1 16 TRBV9 TRBD1 few CASSVPTGQGYNEQFF TGTGCCAGCAGCGTCCCTACGGGACAGGGGTACAATGAGCAGTTCTTC